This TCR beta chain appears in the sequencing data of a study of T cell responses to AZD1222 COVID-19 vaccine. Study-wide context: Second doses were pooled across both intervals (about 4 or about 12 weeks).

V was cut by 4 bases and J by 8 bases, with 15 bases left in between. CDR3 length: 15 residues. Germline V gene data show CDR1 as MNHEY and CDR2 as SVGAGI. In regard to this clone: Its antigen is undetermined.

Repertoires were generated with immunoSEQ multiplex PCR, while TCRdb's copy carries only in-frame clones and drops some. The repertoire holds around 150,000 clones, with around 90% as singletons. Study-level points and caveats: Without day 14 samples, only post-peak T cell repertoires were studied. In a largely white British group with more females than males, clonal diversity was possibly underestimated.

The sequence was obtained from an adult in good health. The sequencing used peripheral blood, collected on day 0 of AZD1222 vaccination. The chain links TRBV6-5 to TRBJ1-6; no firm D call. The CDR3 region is CASSSPDSGDSPLHF. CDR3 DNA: TGTGCCAGCAGTTCCCCGGACTCAGGTGATTCACCCCTCCACTTT.